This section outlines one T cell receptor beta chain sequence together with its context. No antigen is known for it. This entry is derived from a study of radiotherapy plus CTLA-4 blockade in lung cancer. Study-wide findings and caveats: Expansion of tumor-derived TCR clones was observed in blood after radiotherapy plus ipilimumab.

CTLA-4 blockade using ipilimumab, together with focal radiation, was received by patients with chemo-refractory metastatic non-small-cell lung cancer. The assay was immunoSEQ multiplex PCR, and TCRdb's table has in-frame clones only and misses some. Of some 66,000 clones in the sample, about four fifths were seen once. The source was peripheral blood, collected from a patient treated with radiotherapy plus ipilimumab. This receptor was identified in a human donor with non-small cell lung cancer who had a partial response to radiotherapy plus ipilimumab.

Written as DNA, the CDR3 is TGTGCCAGCAGCTTAACGGCTAGCGGGGGGACCTACGAGCAGTACTTC. The encoded protein is CASSLTASGGTYEQYF. V and J are TRBV7-6 and TRBJ2-7; 11 nucleotides line up with TRBD2. CDR1 is SGHVS, CDR2 FNYEAQ, per germline. This CDR3 comprises 16 residues. Trimming took 2 bases from V and 2 from J; bases not matched to a gene: 5. Using reference TRBV7-6 and TRBJ2-7 for the parts outside the CDR3, the full variable domain is GAGVSQSPRYKVTKRGQDVALRCDPISGHVSLYWYRQALGQGPEFLTYFNYEAQQDKSGLPNDRFSAERPEGSISTLTIQRTEQRDSAMYRCASSLTASGGTYEQYFGPGTRLTVT.